This TCR beta chain was documented in a study of Ad26.COV2.S vaccination and SARS-CoV-2 variants. Overall study context: Intramuscularly, Ad26.COV2.S was given either once or twice, 56 days apart.

The CDR3 is 14 residues long. V gave up 5 bases and J gave up 2 bases; unmatched junction bases: 3. The germline CDR1 and CDR2 sequences are MNHEY and SMNVEV (reference sequence). A note on this clone: Its specificity is not known. The same CDR3 is also encoded by other DNA sequences in this sample.

Specified treatment: around 19 received Ad26.COV2.S at low or high dose, single or two shots; roughly 5 received placebo; per-sample allocation not given. The study sampled participants on day 63 after the first vaccine or placebo injection. Study-level results: CD8+ and CD4+ T cells specific for spike reportedly responded with substantial breadth after vaccination.

TCRdb's copy holds only in-frame clones and misses some; the assay was immunoSEQ multiplex PCR. The sample has roughly 500,000 clones, approximately 90% seen once. Specimen: peripheral blood, collected in a trial of Ad26.COV2.S vaccine versus placebo. The sequence came from a person aged 18-60 years who received the Ad26.COV2.S COVID-19 vaccine or a placebo. The chain carries TRBV27 and TRBJ2-7; 10 nucleotides line up with TRBD2. The chain's CDR3 is CASSPTSGAYEQYF. CDR3 bases: TGTGCCAGCAGTCCCACTAGCGGGGCCTACGAGCAGTACTTC.